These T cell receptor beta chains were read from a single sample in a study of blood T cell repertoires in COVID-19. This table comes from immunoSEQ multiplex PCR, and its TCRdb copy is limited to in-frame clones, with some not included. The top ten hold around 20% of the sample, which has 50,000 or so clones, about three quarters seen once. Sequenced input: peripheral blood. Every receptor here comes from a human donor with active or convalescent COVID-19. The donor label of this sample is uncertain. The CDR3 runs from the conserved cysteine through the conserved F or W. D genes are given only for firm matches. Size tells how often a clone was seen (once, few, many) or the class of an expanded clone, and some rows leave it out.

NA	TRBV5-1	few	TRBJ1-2	CASSFIGDGYTF	TGCGCCAGCAGCTTTATAGGGGATGGCTACACCTTC
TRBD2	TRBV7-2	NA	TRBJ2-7	CASTRTSGSYEQYF	TGTGCCAGCACCCGGACTAGCGGGAGTTACGAGCAGTACTTC
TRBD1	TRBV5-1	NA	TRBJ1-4	CASSPGQGGNEKLFF	TGCGCCAGCAGCCCCGGACAGGGCGGGAATGAAAAACTGTTTTTT
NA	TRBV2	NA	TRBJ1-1	CASSEGTDLFGTEAFF	TGTGCCAGCAGTGAAGGGACAGACCTCTTCGGCACTGAAGCTTTCTTT
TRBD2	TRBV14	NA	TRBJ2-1	CASSLTSGSHEQFF	TGTGCCAGCAGCCTGACTAGCGGGAGTCATGAGCAGTTCTTC
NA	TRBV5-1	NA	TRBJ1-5	CASSLGPQGVGQPQHF	TGCGCCAGCAGCTTGGGTCCTCAGGGTGTAGGACAGCCCCAGCATTTT
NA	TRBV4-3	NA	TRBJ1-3	CASSQEAQGGNTIYF	TGCGCCAGCAGCCAAGAGGCACAGGGTGGAAACACCATATATTTT
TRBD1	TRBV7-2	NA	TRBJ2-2	CASSSRTGANTGELFF	TGTGCCAGCAGCTCCAGGACAGGGGCGAACACCGGGGAGCTGTTTTTT
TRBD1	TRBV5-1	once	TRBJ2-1	CASSLWGTENNEQFF	TGCGCCAGCAGCTTGTGGGGGACAGAAAACAATGAGCAGTTCTTC
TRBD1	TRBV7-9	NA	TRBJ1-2	CASSLLTGIGGYTF	TGTGCCAGCAGCTTACTGACAGGGATAGGCGGCTACACCTTC
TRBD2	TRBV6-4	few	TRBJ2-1	CASSSGSGVNEQFF	TGTGCCAGCAGTAGCGGGAGTGGGGTCAATGAGCAGTTCTTC
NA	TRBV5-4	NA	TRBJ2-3	CASSLERMDTQYF	TGTGCCAGCAGCTTGGAGCGGATGGATACGCAGTATTTT
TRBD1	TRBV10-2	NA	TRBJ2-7	CATNPRDRVSNEQYF	TGCGCCACCAACCCCCGGGACAGGGTTTCCAACGAGCAGTACTTC
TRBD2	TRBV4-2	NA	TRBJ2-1	CASSQLLAGGSDEQFF	TGTGCCAGCAGCCAACTTCTAGCGGGAGGTAGCGATGAGCAGTTCTTC
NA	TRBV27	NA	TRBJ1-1	CASRAGTEAFF	TGTGCCAGCCGGGCAGGGACTGAAGCTTTCTTT
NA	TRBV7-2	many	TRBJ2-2	CASSLERNTGELFF	TGTGCCAGCAGCTTGGAGCGGAACACCGGGGAGCTGTTTTTT